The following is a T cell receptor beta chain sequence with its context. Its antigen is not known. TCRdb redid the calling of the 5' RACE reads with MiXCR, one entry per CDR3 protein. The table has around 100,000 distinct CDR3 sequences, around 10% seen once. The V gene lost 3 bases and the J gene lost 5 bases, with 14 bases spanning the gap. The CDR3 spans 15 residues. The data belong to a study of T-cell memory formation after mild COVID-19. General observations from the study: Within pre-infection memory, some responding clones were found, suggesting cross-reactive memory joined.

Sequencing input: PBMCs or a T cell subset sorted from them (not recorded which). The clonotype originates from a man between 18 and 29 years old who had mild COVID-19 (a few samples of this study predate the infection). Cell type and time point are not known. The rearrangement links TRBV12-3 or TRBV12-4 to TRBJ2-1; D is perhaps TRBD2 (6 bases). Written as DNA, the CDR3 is TGTGCCAGCAGTTTTCGGGCCGGGGGTGACAATGAGCAGTTCTTC. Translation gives CASSFRAGGDNEQFF.